This T cell receptor (beta chain) comes out of a study of naive and memory T cell subsets. An oligonucleotide containing a UMI was ligated to the 3' end of TCR cDNA. Reverse transcription used DNase-treated unsorted total RNA, aiming for roughly 1 to 1,100 ng. This clonotype was recorded many times. Ligated cDNA underwent four rounds of PCR with nested alpha and beta constant region primers and SP2. Each CDR3 protein is one row after TCRdb ran MiXCR on the UMI-ligation and nested PCR reads. The sample carries more than 25,000 distinct CDR3 sequences, 5.2% recorded once. V was pared by 6 bases and J by 9 bases, with 14 bases of the junction left unmatched. The CDR3 extends over 16 amino acids. Germline CDR1 SNHLY, CDR2 FYNNEI.

This chain uses TRBV2 with TRBJ2-1; 10 nucleotides match TRBD2. Sequenced: blood. The source of this sequence is an adult in good health. This chain's CDR3 is CASRRSLAGERGEQFF. The CDR3 DNA sequence: TGTGCCAGCAGGAGGTCCCTAGCGGGAGAAAGGGGTGAGCAGTTCTTC. The whole variable domain, remainder taken from reference TRBV2 and TRBJ2-1, is EPEVTQTPSHQVTQMGQEVILRCVPISNHLYFYWYRQILGQKVEFLVSFYNNEISEKSEIFDDQFSVERPDGSNFTLKIRSTKLEDSAMYFCASRRSLAGERGEQFFGPGTRLTVL.